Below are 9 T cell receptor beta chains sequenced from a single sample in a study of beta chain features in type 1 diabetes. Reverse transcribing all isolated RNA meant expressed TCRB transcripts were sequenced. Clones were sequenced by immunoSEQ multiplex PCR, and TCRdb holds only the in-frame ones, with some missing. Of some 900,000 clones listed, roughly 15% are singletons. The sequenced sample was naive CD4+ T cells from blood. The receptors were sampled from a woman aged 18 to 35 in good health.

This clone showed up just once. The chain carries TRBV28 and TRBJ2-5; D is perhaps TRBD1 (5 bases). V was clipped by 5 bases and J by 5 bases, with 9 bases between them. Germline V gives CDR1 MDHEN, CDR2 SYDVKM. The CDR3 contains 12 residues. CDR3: CASSSKGETQYF. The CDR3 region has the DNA TGTGCCAGCAGTAGCAAGGGGGAGACCCAGTACTTC.

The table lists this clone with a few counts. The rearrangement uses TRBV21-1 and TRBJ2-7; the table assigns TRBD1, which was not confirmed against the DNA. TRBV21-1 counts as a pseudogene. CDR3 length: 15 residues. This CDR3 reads CASSEMTGMSYEQYF. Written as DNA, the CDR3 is TGTGCCAGCAGCGAGATGACAGGGATGTCCTACGAGCAGTACTTC.

CDR3 loop: CASSEGQPTYGYTF. In nucleotides, the CDR3 is TGTGCCAGCAGTGAGGGACAGCCGACCTATGGCTACACCTTC. The genes are TRBV6-1 and TRBJ1-2; TRBD1 agrees at 7 bases. The CDR3 length is 14 residues. Per germline, CDR1 MNHNS and CDR2 SASEGT. The V gene end was trimmed by 3 bases and the J gene end by 4 bases; junction bases not matched to a gene: 5.

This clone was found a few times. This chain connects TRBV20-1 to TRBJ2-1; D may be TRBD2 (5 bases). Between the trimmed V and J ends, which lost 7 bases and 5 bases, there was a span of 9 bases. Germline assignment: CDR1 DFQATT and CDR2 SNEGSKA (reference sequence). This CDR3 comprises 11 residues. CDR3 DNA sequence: TGCAGTGTAGCGCCGAACAATGAGCAGTTCTTC. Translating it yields CSVAPNNEQFF.

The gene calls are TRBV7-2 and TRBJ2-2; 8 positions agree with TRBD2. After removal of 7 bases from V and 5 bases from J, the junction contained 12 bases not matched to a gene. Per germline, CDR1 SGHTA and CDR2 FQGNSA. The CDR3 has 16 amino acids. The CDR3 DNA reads TGTGCCAGCAACCTTGTCGGACTAGCATCGACCGGGGAGCTGTTTTTT. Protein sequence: CASNLVGLASTGELFF. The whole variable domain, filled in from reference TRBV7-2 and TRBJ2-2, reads GAGVSQSPSNKVTEKGKDVELRCDPISGHTALYWYRQSLGQGLEFLIYFQGNSAPDKSGLPSDRFSAERTGGSVSTLTIQRTQQEDSAVYLCASNLVGLASTGELFFGEGSRLTVL.

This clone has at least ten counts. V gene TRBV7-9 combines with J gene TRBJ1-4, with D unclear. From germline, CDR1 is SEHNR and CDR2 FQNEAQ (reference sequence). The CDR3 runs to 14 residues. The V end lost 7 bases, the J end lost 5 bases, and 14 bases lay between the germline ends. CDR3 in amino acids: CASNSAGWNEKLFF. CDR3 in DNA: TGTGCCAGCAACTCTGCGGGTTGGAATGAAAAACTGTTTTTT. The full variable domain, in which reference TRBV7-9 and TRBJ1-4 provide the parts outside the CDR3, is DTGVSQNPRHKITKRGQNVTFRCDPISEHNRLYWYRQTLGQGPEFLTYFQNEAQLEKSRLLSDRFSAERPKGSFSTLEIQRTEQGDSAMYLCASNSAGWNEKLFFGSGTQLSVL.

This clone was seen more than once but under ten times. The CDR3 coding sequence is TGTGCCAGCTCACCACGTTTCTCCGAAGAGACCCAGTACTTC. It translates to CASSPRFSEETQYF. This rearrangement joins TRBV18 to TRBJ2-5; no clear D. Trimming left V 1 base short and J 3 bases short, with 9 bases between. This CDR3 is 14 amino acids long. Germline CDR1 KGHSH, CDR2 LQKENI. Full variable domain (rest looked up from reference TRBV18 and TRBJ2-5): NAGVMQNPRHLVRRRGQEARLRCSPMKGHSHVYWYRQLPEEGLKFMVYLQKENIIDESGMPKERFSAEFPKEGPSILRIQQVVRGDSAAYFCASSPRFSEETQYFGPGTRLLVL.

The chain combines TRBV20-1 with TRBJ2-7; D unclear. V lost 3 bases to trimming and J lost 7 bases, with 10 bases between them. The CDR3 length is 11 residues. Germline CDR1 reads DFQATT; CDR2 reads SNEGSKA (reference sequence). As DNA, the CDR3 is TGCAGTGCTAGGGGGTTCCCGGAGCAGTACTTC. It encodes CSARGFPEQYF.

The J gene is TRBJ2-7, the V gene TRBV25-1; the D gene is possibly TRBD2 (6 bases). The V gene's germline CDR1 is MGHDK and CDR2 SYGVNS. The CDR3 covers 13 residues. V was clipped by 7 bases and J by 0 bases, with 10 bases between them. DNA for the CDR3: TGTGCCAGCAACCCGGGAGACTCCTACGAGCAGTACTTC. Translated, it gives CASNPGDSYEQYF.